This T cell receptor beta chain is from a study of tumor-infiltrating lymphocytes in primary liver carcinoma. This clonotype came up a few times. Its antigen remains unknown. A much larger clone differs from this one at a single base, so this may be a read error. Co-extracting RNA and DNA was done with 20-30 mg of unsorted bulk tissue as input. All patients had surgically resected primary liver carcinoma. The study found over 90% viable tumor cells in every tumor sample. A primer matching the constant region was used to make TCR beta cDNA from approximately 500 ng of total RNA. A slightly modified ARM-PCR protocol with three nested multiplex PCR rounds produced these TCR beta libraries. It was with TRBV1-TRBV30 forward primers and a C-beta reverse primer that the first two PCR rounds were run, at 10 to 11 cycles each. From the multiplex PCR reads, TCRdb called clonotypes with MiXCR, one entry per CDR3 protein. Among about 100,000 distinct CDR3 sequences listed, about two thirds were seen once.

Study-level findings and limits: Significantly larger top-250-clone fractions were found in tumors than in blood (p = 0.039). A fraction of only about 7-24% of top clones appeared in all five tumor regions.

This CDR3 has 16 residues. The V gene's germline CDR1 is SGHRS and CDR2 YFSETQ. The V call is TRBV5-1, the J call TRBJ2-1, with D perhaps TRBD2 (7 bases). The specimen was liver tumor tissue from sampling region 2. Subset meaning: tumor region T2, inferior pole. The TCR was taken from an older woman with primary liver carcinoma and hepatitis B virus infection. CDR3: CTSSLVSGTIDNEQFF. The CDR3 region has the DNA TGCACCAGCAGCTTGGTCAGCGGGACAATTGACAATGAGCAGTTCTTC.